The rows below give T cell receptor beta chains drawn from one sample of a study of shared clonotypes between healthy human individuals. TCRdb's copy holds only in-frame clones and misses some; the assay was immunoSEQ multiplex PCR. The table has more than 550,000 clones, about two thirds seen once. The source material was memory CD4+ T cells sorted from blood. These receptors were collected from a woman aged 25 to 39 in good health. Each CDR3 is given without its conserved first and last residue. D genes are given only for firm matches. A row's size may be missing; if present it is once, few, many or a size class.

clone size	D gene	V gene	CDR3 protein
-	-	TRBV29-1	SVEAASHANNEQF
-	TRBD1	TRBV7-3	ASSTGQGYEQY
-	-	TRBV30	AWSVLPASSCEQY
-	TRBD1	TRBV14	ASSQGGTGFREQY
-	-	TRBV19	ASSMPGTGINYGYT
-	TRBD1	TRBV28	ASSPAGQGRGSGANVLT
once	TRBD2	TRBV7-6	ASSLNQAGVTEQY
-	TRBD2	TRBV6-4	ASSTSGGLVREQY
few	-	TRBV30	AWTLANTGELF
-	TRBD2	TRBV7-8	ASSGGGGSYEQY
-	-	TRBV6-6	ASSLATDDYRYT
once	TRBD2	TRBV29-1	SVLSGTNEQF
-	-	TRBV13	ASSLSGGGPYEQY
many	TRBD1	TRBV28	ASSLSGGIQETQY
-	TRBD2	TRBV11-2	ASRSLIAGYTGELF
-	-	TRBV11-2	ASSLQEGSTTEAF
-	TRBD2	TRBV4-1	ASSRLAGYNEQF
many	TRBD2	TRBV11-3	ASSLGLAGTEFYEQY
-	-	TRBV28	ASNKVDQPQH
-	-	TRBV7-6	ASSPTGQNEKLF
-	-	TRBV9	ASSVAVRLGEQF
-	TRBD2	TRBV5-1	ASSPTSTIVAGELF
many	-	TRBV27	ATRRSAQPKSNQPQH
-	TRBD1	TRBV28	ASRGTGGFGNTIY
-	TRBD1	TRBV18	ASSSGQDVTEAF
-	-	TRBV19	ASSISGTQETQY
few	-	TRBV6-4	ASSDSEKNTGELF
few	-	TRBV19	ASSPVGSGNTIY
few	-	TRBV28	ASSSYTHRWPQH
-	-	TRBV28	ASMALGGTLAGGLYEQY
-	-	TRBV2	ASSDKVWNQPQH
-	-	TRBV7-9	ASSLGGSGRNEQF
-	TRBD2	TRBV12-5	ASGLRGLAGGTGELF